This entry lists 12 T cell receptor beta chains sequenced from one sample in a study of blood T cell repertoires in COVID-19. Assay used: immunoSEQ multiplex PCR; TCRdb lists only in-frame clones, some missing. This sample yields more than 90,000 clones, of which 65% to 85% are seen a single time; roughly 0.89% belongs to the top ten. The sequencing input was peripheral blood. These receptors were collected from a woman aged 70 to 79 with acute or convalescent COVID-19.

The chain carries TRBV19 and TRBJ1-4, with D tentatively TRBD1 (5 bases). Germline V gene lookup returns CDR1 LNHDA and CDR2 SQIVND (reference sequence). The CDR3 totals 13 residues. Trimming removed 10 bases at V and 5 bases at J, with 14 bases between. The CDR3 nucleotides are TGTGCCACGCGGGGGGAGACCAATGAAAAACTGTTTTTT. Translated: CATRGETNEKLFF.

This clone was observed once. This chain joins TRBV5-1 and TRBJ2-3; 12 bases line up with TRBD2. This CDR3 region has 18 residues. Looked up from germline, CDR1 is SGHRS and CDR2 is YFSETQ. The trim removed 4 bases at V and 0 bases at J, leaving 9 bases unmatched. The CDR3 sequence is CASSKTSGGPFSTDTQYF. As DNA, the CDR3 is TGCGCCAGCAGCAAGACTAGCGGGGGTCCCTTTAGCACAGATACGCAGTATTTT.

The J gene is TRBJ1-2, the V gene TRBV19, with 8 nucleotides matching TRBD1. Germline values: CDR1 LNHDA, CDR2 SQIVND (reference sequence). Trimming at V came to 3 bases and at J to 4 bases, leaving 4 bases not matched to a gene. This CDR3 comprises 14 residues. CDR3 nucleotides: TGTGCCAGTAGTATTCAGGGGGCTGGCTATGGCTACACCTTC. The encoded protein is CASSIQGAGYGYTF.

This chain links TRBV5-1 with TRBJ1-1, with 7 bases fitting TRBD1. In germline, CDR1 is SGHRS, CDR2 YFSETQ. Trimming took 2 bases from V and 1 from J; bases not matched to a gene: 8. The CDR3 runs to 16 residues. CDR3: CASSLEGQPWNTEAFF. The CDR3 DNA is TGCGCCAGCAGCTTAGAGGGACAGCCCTGGAACACTGAAGCTTTCTTT.

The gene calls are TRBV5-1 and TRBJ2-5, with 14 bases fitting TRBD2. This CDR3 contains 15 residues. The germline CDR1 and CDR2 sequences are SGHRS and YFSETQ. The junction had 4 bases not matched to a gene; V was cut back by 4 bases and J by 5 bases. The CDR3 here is CASSPGTSGGETQYF. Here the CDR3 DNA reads TGCGCCAGCAGCCCCGGGACTAGCGGGGGTGAGACCCAGTACTTC.

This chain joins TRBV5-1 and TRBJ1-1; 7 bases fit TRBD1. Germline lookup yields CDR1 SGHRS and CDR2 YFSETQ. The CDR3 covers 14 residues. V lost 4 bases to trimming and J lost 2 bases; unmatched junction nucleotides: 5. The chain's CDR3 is CASSPRDSNTEAFF. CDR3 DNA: TGCGCCAGCAGCCCCCGGGACAGCAACACTGAAGCTTTCTTT.

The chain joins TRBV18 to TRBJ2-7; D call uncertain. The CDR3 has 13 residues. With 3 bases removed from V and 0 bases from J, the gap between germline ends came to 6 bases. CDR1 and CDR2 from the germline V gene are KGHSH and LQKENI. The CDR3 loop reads CASSPPSSYEQYF. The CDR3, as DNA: TGTGCCAGCTCACCCCCTAGCTCCTACGAGCAGTACTTC.

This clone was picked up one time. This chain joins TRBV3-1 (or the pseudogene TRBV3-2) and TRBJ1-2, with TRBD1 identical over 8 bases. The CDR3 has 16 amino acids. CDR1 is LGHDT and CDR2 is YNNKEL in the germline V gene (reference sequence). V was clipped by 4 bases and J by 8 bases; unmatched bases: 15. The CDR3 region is CASSPTIPTGGRGYTF. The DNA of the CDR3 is TGTGCCAGCAGCCCGACCATACCCACAGGGGGACGGGGCTACACCTTC.

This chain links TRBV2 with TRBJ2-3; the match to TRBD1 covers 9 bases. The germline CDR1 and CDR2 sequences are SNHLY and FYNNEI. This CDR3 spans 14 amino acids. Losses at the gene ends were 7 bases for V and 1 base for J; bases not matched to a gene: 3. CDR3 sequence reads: CASKRDRGTDTQYF. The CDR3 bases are TGTGCCAGCAAGAGGGACAGGGGCACAGATACGCAGTATTTT.

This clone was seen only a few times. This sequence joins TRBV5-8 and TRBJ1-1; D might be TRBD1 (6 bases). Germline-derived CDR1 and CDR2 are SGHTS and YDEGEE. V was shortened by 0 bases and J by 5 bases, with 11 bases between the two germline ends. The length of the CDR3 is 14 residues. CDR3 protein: CASSLDTGWTEAFF. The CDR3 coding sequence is TGTGCCAGCAGCTTGGATACAGGGTGGACTGAAGCTTTCTTT.

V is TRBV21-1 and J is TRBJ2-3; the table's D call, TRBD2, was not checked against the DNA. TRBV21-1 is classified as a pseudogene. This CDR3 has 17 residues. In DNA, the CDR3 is TGTGCCAGCAATTTGACCGGGACTAGCGGTAGCACAGATACGCAGTATTTT. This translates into CASNLTGTSGSTDTQYF.

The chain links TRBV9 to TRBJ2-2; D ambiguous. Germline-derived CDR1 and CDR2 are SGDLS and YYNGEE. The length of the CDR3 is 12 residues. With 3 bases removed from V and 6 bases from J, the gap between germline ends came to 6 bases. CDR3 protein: CASSADPGELFF. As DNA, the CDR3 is TGTGCCAGCAGCGCAGATCCCGGGGAGCTGTTTTTT.